The T cell receptor (beta chain) under discussion was sequenced for a study of T cell responses to AZD1222 COVID-19 vaccine. V was shortened by 4 bases and J by 1 base, with 11 bases between the two germline ends. CDR3 size: 14 residues. The germline CDR1 and CDR2 sequences are SGDLS and YYNGEE. TCRdb's copy holds only in-frame clones and misses some; the assay was immunoSEQ multiplex PCR. The data contain some 170,000 clones, 92% of them seen just once; the ten biggest clones take up under 1.2%. The input for sequencing was peripheral blood, taken 28 days after the second AZD1222 dose. This clonotype was obtained from an adult who received the AZD1222 COVID-19 vaccine. The chain employs TRBV9 and TRBJ1-1, with D perhaps matching TRBD1 (5 bases). CDR3 amino acids: CASSLEGKNTEAFF. The CDR3 DNA sequence: TGTGCCAGCAGCCTTGAGGGGAAGAACACTGAAGCTTTCTTT.